These T cell receptor beta chains were read from a single sample in a study of blood T cell repertoires in COVID-19. Profiling relied on immunoSEQ multiplex PCR, and the TCRdb table lists in-frame clones only, not all of them. The sample has around 70,000 clones; 82% are singletons. Material for sequencing was peripheral blood. The receptors originated from a man in his sixties with acute or convalescent COVID-19. CDR3s include the opening cysteine and the closing phenylalanine or tryptophan. The D gene is left open where the match is weak. Size tells how often a clone was seen (once, few, many) or the class of an expanded clone, and some rows leave it out.

abundance,d_gene,j_gene,v_gene,CDR3aa,CDR3nt
-,-,TRBJ1-1,TRBV6-5,CASSYRSSSEAFF,TGTGCCAGCAGTTACAGGAGCAGCTCTGAAGCTTTCTTT
-,TRBD1,TRBJ1-2,TRBV5-1,CASSRRQGESYGYTF,TGCGCCAGCAGCCGTCGACAGGGTGAGAGCTATGGCTACACCTTC
once,-,TRBJ1-5,TRBV5-1,CASSLEDSRNQPQHF,TGCGCCAGCAGCTTGGAAGACAGTCGAAATCAGCCCCAGCATTTT
-,TRBD1,TRBJ2-7,TRBV14,CASSQVTGGSYEQYF,TGTGCCAGCAGCCAAGTGACAGGGGGCTCCTACGAGCAGTACTTC
-,-,TRBJ1-4,TRBV18,CASSPLPGGLSEKLFF,TGTGCCAGCTCACCCCTCCCCGGGGGTCTGAGTGAAAAACTGTTTTTT
-,-,TRBJ1-2,TRBV7-9,CASSYQRPQPRTAYGYTF,TGTGCCAGCAGCTACCAGCGACCGCAACCAAGGACAGCCTATGGCTACACCTTC
-,TRBD1,TRBJ1-5,TRBV6-2/TRBV6-3,CASSGTASNQPQHF,TGTGCCAGCAGTGGGACAGCCAGCAATCAGCCCCAGCATTTT
-,-,TRBJ1-6,TRBV23-1,CASNYWIPTLYNSPLHF,TGCGCCAGCAACTACTGGATACCCACGCTCTATAATTCACCCCTCCACTTT
-,TRBD1,TRBJ2-7,TRBV5-5,CASSLDRGRNHEQYF,TGTGCCAGCAGCTTGGACAGGGGGCGCAACCACGAGCAGTACTTC
-,TRBD2,TRBJ2-1,TRBV6-5,CASSSLIAGGQFF,TGTGCCAGCAGTTCCCTGATAGCGGGGGGGCAGTTCTTC
-,-,TRBJ1-3,TRBV29-1,CSVRFRGPGNTIYF,TGCAGCGTCCGATTTAGGGGCCCTGGAAACACCATATATTTT
-,-,TRBJ2-7,TRBV18,CASSPLSGSAGLEQYF,TGTGCCAGCTCACCCCTATCCGGGTCAGCGGGTCTCGAGCAGTACTTC
-,TRBD1,TRBJ2-6,TRBV14,CASSQGITGGHGANVLTF,TGTGCCAGCAGCCAAGGCATTACAGGGGGCCATGGGGCCAACGTCCTGACTTTC
-,-,TRBJ1-3,TRBV3-1/TRBV3-2,CASSPNGAVSGNTIYF,TGTGCCAGCAGCCCCAATGGGGCCGTCTCTGGAAACACCATATATTTT
-,TRBD2,TRBJ2-5,TRBV7-9,CASSFWGGQETQYF,TGTGCCAGCAGCTTTTGGGGGGGTCAAGAGACCCAGTACTTC
-,TRBD2,TRBJ2-3,TRBV2,CASRSGGPDTDTQYF,TGTGCCAGCAGAAGCGGGGGGCCCGACACAGATACGCAGTATTTT
-,-,TRBJ2-7,TRBV7-9,CASSFSSTWEYEQYF,TGTGCCAGCAGCTTTAGCTCAACCTGGGAGTACGAGCAGTACTTC
-,-,TRBJ1-1,TRBV12-5,CASGLVLTGNTEAFF,TGTGCTAGTGGTTTGGTACTTACAGGGAACACTGAAGCTTTCTTT
-,-,TRBJ1-3,TRBV2,CASSYQQGTGNTIYF,TGTGCCAGCAGCTACCAACAGGGTACTGGAAACACCATATATTTT
-,TRBD1,TRBJ1-2,TRBV6-6,CASTGTGSYGYTF,TGTGCCAGCACCGGGACAGGGAGCTATGGCTACACCTTC
few,TRBD1,TRBJ1-3,TRBV5-6,CASSLVAGGGSGNTIYF,TGTGCCAGCAGCTTGGTGGCAGGGGGAGGATCTGGAAACACCATATATTTT
-,TRBD1,TRBJ1-1,TRBV4-3,CASSQDRGGTEAFF,TGCGCCAGCAGCCAGGACAGGGGTGGAACTGAAGCTTTCTTT
-,TRBD2,TRBJ2-1,TRBV6-5,CASSYITSGGYNEQFF,TGTGCCAGCAGTTACATCACTAGCGGGGGATACAATGAGCAGTTCTTC
once,-,TRBJ1-1,TRBV7-9,CASNRGGARYRGTEAFF,TGTGCCAGCAACCGGGGGGGCGCGAGGTATAGGGGTACTGAAGCTTTCTTT
-,TRBD1,TRBJ1-2,TRBV11-3,CASSFDRTGAYGYTF,TGTGCCAGCAGCTTCGATAGGACAGGGGCCTATGGCTACACCTTC
-,-,TRBJ2-5,TRBV9,CASSPGGAGTQYF,TGTGCCAGCAGCCCGGGCGGGGCGGGGACCCAGTACTTC
-,TRBD1,TRBJ1-5,TRBV27,CASKDRGRDNQPQHF,TGTGCCAGCAAAGACAGGGGGCGAGACAATCAGCCCCAGCATTTT
-,TRBD1,TRBJ1-5,TRBV24-1,CATQGTGEKRQPQHF,TGTGCCACCCAAGGGACAGGGGAAAAGAGGCAGCCCCAGCATTTT
-,-,TRBJ2-5,TRBV5-6,CASSLNSVSGTQYF,TGTGCCAGCAGCCTAAATAGTGTCTCAGGAACCCAGTACTTC
-,TRBD1,TRBJ2-5,TRBV7-2,CASSVQGQSEETQYF,TGTGCCAGCAGCGTCCAGGGACAGAGCGAGGAGACCCAGTACTTC
-,-,TRBJ1-5,TRBV30,CAWSAGGRNQPQHF,TGTGCCTGGAGTGCCGGAGGTCGGAATCAGCCCCAGCATTTT
few,TRBD1,TRBJ1-1,TRBV2,CASRTRQGAGTEAFF,TGTGCCAGCAGGACGAGACAGGGGGCGGGTACTGAAGCTTTCTTT
-,-,TRBJ2-3,TRBV4-3,CASSQEQGDTQYF,TGCGCCAGCAGCCAAGAACAGGGAGATACGCAGTATTTT
-,-,TRBJ2-7,TRBV7-2,CASSYGTTYEQYF,TGTGCCAGCAGCTACGGGACAACCTACGAGCAGTACTTC
-,-,TRBJ1-2,TRBV30,CAWSVNRPSSGYGYTF,TGTGCCTGGAGTGTAAACCGCCCCTCATCCGGCTATGGCTACACCTTC
-,-,TRBJ2-2,TRBV25-1,CASSELRQGGTGELFF,TGTGCCAGCAGTGAATTACGGCAGGGTGGCACCGGGGAGCTGTTTTTT
-,-,TRBJ2-5,TRBV10-3,CAISRAGLETQYF,TGTGCCATCTCCCGGGCAGGGTTGGAGACCCAGTACTTC
-,-,TRBJ1-5,TRBV30,CAWSGGGDQPQHF,TGTGCCTGGAGTGGGGGCGGGGATCAGCCCCAGCATTTT
-,TRBD1,TRBJ1-2,TRBV27,CASSLGRDRKINNYGYTF,TGTGCCAGCAGTTTAGGCCGGGACAGAAAGATTAATAACTATGGCTACACCTTC
-,TRBD1,TRBJ1-4,TRBV4-1,CASSQLHRGRSNEKLFF,TGCGCCAGCAGCCAACTCCACAGGGGCCGCTCCAATGAAAAACTGTTTTTT
-,-,TRBJ1-5,TRBV5-1,CASSPKDSLNQPQHF,TGCGCCAGCAGCCCAAAAGACAGTCTCAATCAGCCCCAGCATTTT
-,TRBD2,TRBJ2-3,TRBV11-3,CASSLSGGSTDTQYF,TGTGCCAGCAGCTTAAGCGGGGGGAGCACAGATACGCAGTATTTT
-,TRBD1,TRBJ1-4,TRBV27,CASSSLRQGSEKLFF,TGTGCCAGCAGTTCACTCAGACAGGGCAGCGAAAAACTGTTTTTT
-,-,TRBJ1-4,TRBV12-2,CASRSVARYHEKLFF,TGTGCAAGTCGCTCGGTGGCTAGGTACCATGAAAAACTGTTTTTT
-,-,TRBJ2-2,TRBV2,CASSDEGSGELFF,TGTGCCAGCAGTGATGAGGGCTCTGGGGAGCTGTTTTTT
few,TRBD1,TRBJ2-1,TRBV19,CASSIVQGQGAGEQFF,TGTGCCAGTAGTATAGTCCAAGGACAGGGTGCGGGAGAGCAGTTCTTC